This is a list of T cell receptor beta chains from one sample in a study of CD8 T cells in ankylosing spondylitis. TCRdb reanalysed the 5' RACE reads using MiXCR and keeps one entry per CDR3 protein. The sample contains some 130,000 distinct CDR3 sequences, roughly 6.6% of which appear only once. Sequencing was carried out using blood, either unsorted or a sorted T cell fraction (not recorded which). The source of these receptors is a female donor with ankylosing spondylitis or in good health (not recorded which). Both conserved end residues are part of each CDR3. Fields, in order: clone size, D gene, J gene, V gene, CDR3 protein, CDR3 DNA. The D gene is left open where the match is weak. For some rows the clone size is stated as once, few or many, or as a class when expanded; others skip it.

clone size: medium-sized
D gene: -
J gene: TRBJ1-1
V gene: TRBV3-1
CDR3 protein: CASSPIRATEAFF
CDR3 DNA: TGTGCCAGCAGCCCCATTCGAGCCACTGAAGCTTTCTTT

clone size: many
D gene: -
J gene: TRBJ2-3
V gene: TRBV20-1
CDR3 protein: CSARGRAASSTDTQYF
CDR3 DNA: TGCAGTGCTAGAGGGAGGGCAGCTTCTAGCACAGATACGCAGTATTTT

clone size: many
D gene: -
J gene: TRBJ1-6
V gene: TRBV5-1
CDR3 protein: CASSLAGTKYNSPLHF
CDR3 DNA: TGCGCCAGCAGCTTGGCCGGGACAAAATATAATTCACCCCTCCACTTT

clone size: few
D gene: -
J gene: TRBJ1-1
V gene: TRBV19
CDR3 protein: CASSISFRTTLF
CDR3 DNA: TGTGCCAGTAGTATATCGTTTAGGACTACTCTCTTT

clone size: many
D gene: -
J gene: TRBJ2-1
V gene: TRBV20-1
CDR3 protein: CSARGLAGDNEQFF
CDR3 DNA: TGCAGTGCTAGAGGGCTAGCTGGCGACAATGAGCAGTTCTTC

clone size: many
D gene: -
J gene: TRBJ1-3
V gene: TRBV9
CDR3 protein: CASSVPGSGNTIYF
CDR3 DNA: TGTGCCAGCAGCGTACCGGGGTCTGGAAACACCATATATTTT

clone size: few
D gene: TRBD1
J gene: TRBJ2-1
V gene: TRBV5-1
CDR3 protein: CASSYSQGATYNEQFF
CDR3 DNA: TGCGCCAGCAGCTATTCACAGGGGGCAACCTACAATGAGCAGTTCTTC

clone size: many
D gene: -
J gene: TRBJ1-4
V gene: TRBV5-1
CDR3 protein: CASSRAGLSNEKLFF
CDR3 DNA: TGCGCCAGCAGCAGGGCAGGGTTGAGTAATGAAAAACTGTTTTTT

clone size: -
D gene: TRBD2
J gene: TRBJ2-1
V gene: TRBV7-2
CDR3 protein: CASSLVGTSGGYNEQFF
CDR3 DNA: TGTGCCAGCAGCTTAGTCGGGACTAGCGGGGGTTACAATGAGCAGTTCTTC

clone size: many
D gene: TRBD2
J gene: TRBJ2-5
V gene: TRBV20-1
CDR3 protein: CSAHGLAGANQETQYF
CDR3 DNA: TGCAGTGCCCACGGACTAGCGGGGGCCAACCAAGAGACCCAGTACTTC

clone size: many
D gene: TRBD1
J gene: TRBJ2-1
V gene: TRBV7-9
CDR3 protein: CASSRTGGYNEQFF
CDR3 DNA: TGTGCCAGCAGCAGGACAGGGGGCTACAATGAGCAGTTCTTC

clone size: many
D gene: -
J gene: TRBJ2-5
V gene: TRBV4-2
CDR3 protein: CASSQVQGQLSGAQYF
CDR3 DNA: TGTGCCAGCAGCCAAGTACAGGGACAACTCTCCGGGGCCCAGTACTTC